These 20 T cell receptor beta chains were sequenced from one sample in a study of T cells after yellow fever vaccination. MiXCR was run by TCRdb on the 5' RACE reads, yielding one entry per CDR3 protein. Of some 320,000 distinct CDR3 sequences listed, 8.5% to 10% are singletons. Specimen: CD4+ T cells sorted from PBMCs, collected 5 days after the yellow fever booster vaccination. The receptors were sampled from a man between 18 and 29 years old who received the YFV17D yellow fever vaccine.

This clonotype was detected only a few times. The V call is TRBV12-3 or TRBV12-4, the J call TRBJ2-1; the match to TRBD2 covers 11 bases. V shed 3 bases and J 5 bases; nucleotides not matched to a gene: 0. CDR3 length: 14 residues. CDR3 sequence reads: CASSFSGGDNEQFF. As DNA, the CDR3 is TGTGCCAGCAGTTTTAGCGGGGGGGACAATGAGCAGTTCTTC.

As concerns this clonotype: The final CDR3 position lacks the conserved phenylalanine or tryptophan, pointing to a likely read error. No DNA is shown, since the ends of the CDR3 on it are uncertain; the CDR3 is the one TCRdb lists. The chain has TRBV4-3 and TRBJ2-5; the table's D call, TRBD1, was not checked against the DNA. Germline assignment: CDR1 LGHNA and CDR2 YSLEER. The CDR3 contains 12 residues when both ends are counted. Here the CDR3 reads CASSRTSPGAGV.

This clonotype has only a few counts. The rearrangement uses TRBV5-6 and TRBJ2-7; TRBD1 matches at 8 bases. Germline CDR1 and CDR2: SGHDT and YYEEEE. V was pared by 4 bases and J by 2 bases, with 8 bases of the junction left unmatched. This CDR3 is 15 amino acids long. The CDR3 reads CASSGSGQGTYEQYF. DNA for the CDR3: TGTGCCAGCAGCGGTTCCGGACAGGGAACCTACGAGCAGTACTTC.

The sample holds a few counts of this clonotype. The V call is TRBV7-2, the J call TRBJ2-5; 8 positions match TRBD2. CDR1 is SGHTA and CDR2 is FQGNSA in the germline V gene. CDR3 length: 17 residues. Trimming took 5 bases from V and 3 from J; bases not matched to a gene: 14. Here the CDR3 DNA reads TGTGCCAGCAGCCTGGATTTAGCGGGGAAAAGGAAAGAGACCCAGTACTTC. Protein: CASSLDLAGKRKETQYF. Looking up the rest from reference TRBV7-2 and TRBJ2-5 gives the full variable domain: GAGVSQSPSNKVTEKGKDVELRCDPISGHTALYWYRQSLGQGLEFLIYFQGNSAPDKSGLPSDRFSAERTGGSVSTLTIQRTQQEDSAVYLCASSLDLAGKRKETQYFGPGTRLLVL.

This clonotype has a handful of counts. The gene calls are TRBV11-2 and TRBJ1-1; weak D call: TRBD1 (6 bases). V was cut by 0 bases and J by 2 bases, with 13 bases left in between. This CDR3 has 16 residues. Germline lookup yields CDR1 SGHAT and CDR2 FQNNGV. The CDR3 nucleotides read TGTGCCAGCAGCTTAGACCAGGGGTCGATAAACACTGAAGCTTTCTTT. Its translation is CASSLDQGSINTEAFF.

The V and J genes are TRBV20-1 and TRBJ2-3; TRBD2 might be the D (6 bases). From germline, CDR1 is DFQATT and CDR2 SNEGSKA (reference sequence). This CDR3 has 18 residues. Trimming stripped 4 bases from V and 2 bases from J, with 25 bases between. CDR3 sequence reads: CSATPPFGAGTDTDTQYF. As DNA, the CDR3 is TGCAGTGCTACTCCCCCCTTCGGGGCGGGGACTGACACAGATACGCAGTATTTT.

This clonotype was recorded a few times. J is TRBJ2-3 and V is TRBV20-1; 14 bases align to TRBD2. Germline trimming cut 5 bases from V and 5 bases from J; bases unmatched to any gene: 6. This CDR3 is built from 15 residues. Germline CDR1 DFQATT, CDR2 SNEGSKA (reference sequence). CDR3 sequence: CSAARLAGGQDTQYF. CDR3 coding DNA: TGCAGTGCTGCTCGACTAGCGGGGGGGCAAGATACGCAGTATTTT.

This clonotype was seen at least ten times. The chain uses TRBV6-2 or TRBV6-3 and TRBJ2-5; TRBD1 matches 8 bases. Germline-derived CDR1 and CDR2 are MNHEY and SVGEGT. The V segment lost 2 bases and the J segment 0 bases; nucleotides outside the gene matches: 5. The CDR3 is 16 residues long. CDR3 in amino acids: CASSYETGAYQETQYF. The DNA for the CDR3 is TGTGCCAGCAGTTACGAGACAGGGGCCTACCAAGAGACCCAGTACTTC.

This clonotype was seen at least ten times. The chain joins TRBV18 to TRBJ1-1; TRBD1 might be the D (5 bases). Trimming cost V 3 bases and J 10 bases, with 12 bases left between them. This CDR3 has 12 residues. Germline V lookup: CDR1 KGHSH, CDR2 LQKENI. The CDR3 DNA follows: TGTGCCAGCTCACCGGGGCAGGGCCGAGCTTTCTTT. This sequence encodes CASSPGQGRAFF. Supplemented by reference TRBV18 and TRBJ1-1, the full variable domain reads NAGVMQNPRHLVRRRGQEARLRCSPMKGHSHVYWYRQLPEEGLKFMVYLQKENIIDESGMPKERFSAEFPKEGPSILRIQQVVRGDSAAYFCASSPGQGRAFFGQGTRLTVV.

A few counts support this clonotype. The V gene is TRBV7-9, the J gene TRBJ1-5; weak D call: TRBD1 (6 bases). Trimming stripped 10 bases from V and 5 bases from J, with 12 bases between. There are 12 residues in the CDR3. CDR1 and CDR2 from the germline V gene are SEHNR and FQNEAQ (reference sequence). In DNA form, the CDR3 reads TGTGCCATCCAGGAGGGGGATCAGCCCCAGCATTTT. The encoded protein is CAIQEGDQPQHF. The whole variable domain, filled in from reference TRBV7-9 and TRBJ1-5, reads DTGVSQNPRHKITKRGQNVTFRCDPISEHNRLYWYRQTLGQGPEFLTYFQNEAQLEKSRLLSDRFSAERPKGSFSTLEIQRTEQGDSAMYLCAIQEGDQPQHFGDGTRLSIL.

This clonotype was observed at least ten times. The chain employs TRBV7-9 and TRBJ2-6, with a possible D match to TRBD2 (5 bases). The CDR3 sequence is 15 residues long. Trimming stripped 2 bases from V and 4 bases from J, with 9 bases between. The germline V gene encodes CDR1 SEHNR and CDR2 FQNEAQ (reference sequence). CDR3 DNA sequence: TGTGCCAGCAGCTTACGAACGGGAGGGGCCAACGTCCTGACTTTC. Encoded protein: CASSLRTGGANVLTF.

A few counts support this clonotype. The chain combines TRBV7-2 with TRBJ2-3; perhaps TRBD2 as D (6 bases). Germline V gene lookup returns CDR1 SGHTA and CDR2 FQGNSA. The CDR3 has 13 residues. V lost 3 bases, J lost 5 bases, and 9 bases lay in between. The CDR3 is CASSFSGEDTQYF. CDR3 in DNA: TGTGCCAGCAGCTTTTCGGGGGAAGATACGCAGTATTTT.

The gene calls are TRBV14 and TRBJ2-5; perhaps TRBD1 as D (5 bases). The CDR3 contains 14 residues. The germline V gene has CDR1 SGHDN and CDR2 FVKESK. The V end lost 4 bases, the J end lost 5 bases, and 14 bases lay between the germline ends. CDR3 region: CASSRWQGDETQYF. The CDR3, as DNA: TGTGCCAGCAGCCGTTGGCAGGGCGACGAGACCCAGTACTTC.

Here the CDR3 DNA reads TGTGCCAGCAGCTTAAACAGGGATAGCAATCAGCCCCAGCATTTT. This gives the protein CASSLNRDSNQPQHF. The chain joins TRBV7-8 to TRBJ1-5; weak D call: TRBD1 (6 bases). Trimming took off 2 bases at V and 0 bases at J, with 8 bases between the two ends. CDR1 is SGHVS and CDR2 is FQNEAQ in the germline V gene. The CDR3 is 15 residues long.

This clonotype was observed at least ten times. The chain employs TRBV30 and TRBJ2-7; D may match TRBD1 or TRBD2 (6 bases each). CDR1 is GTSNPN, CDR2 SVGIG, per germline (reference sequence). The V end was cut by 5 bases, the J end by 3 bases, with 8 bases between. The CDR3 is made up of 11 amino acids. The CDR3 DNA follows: TGTGCCTGGGGGGGGCGCTACGAGCAGTACTTC. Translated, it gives CAWGGRYEQYF.

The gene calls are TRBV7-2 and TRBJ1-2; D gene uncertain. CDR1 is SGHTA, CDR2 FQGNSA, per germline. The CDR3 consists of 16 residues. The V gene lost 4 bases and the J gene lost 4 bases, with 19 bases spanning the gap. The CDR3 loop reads CASSSPTDRPGYGYTF. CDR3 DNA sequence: TGTGCCAGCAGCTCTCCCACCGACCGTCCAGGCTATGGCTACACCTTC.

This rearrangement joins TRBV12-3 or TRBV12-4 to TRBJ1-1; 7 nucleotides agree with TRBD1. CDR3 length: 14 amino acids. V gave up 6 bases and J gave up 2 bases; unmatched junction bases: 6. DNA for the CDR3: TGTGCCAGCAGCTCGCAGGGGGTAAACACTGAAGCTTTCTTT. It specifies CASSSQGVNTEAFF.

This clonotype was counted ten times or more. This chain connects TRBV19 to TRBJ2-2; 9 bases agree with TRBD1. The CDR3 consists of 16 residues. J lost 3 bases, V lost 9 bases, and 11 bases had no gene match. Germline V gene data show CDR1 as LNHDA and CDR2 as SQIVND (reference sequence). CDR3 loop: CASLLRGQGDTGELFF. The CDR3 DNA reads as TGTGCCAGCCTTCTCCGGGGACAGGGAGACACCGGGGAGCTGTTTTTT.

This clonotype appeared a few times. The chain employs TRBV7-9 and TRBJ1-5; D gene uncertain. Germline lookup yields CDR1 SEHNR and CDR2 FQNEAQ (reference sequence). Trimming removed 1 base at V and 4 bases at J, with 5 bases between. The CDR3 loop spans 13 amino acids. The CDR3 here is CASSLVENQPQHF. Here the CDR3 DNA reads TGTGCCAGCAGCTTAGTTGAGAATCAGCCCCAGCATTTT.

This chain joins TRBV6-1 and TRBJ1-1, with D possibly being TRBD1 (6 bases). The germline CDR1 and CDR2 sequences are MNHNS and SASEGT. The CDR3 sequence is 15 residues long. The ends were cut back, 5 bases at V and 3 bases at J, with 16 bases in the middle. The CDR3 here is CASSLAGGPYTEAFF. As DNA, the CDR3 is TGTGCCAGCAGTCTCGCGGGGGGGCCGTACACTGAAGCTTTCTTT.